This T cell receptor (beta chain) was retrieved from a study of response to subunit inactivated influenza vaccine. The table lists this clonotype with a few counts. MiXCR, applied by TCRdb to the RT-PCR reads, yields one record per CDR3 protein. The table lists more than 450,000 distinct CDR3 sequences, over 9% of them singletons. This sample also appeared in a second study, on T cells expressing NK-cell markers. That work contributes: UMI-tagged 5'RACE template switching yielded the TCR beta cDNA. TCR beta repertoires came from sorted CD3+CD56+NKG2C+, CD3+CD56+NKG2C- and CD3+CD56-NKG2C+ T cells. The study sequenced eight donors, seven HCMV-seropositive and one seronegative. Restricting sorting to alpha-beta TCR T cells was achieved in several experiments by an anti-gamma-delta TCR antibody. Among CD8+ T cells from five or six donors, dominant NKG2C+ clonotypes accounted for about 1.0-8%.

The TCR originated in a man over 45 who received an inactivated influenza vaccine. The input for sequencing was PBMCs from blood, taken on the day of vaccination.

The CDR3 bases are TGTGCCAGCAGCCAAGAGATGGGGACGGGCACAGATACGCAGTATTTT. It encodes CASSQEMGTGTDTQYF. The chain employs TRBV4-2 and TRBJ2-3, with D perhaps TRBD1 or TRBD2 (5 bases each). CDR3 length: 16 residues. Germline CDR1 and CDR2: LGHNA and YNFKEQ. Deletions cut 0 bases from V and 1 base from J, with 11 bases between.